Many counts were recorded for the clone carrying this TCR beta chain. What it recognizes is unknown. CDR1 is SGHKS, CDR2 YYEKEE, per germline (reference sequence). V was pared by 5 bases and J by 5 bases, with 22 bases between. The CDR3 is 16 residues long. The authors amplified TCR beta CDR3 regions from RNA transcripts. HTBI-primed RT-PCR formed the first round, and a multiplex PCR formed the second. A single record per CDR3 protein comes from TCRdb applying MiXCR to the multiplex PCR reads. The sample holds hundreds of thousands of distinct CDR3 sequences; roughly 21% are singletons and the top ten take 2.5% to 3.5%. This sample was included in a study of Graves' ophthalmopathy and Graves' hyperthyroidism. Study-level results: Among expanded thyroid clonotypes above 0.001 frequency, most also occurred in blood.

The sample was peripheral blood. The chain is built from TRBV5-5 and TRBJ1-2; D not certain. The TCR sequence derives from a woman younger than 30 with stable Graves' hyperthyroidism. The CDR3 coding sequence is TGTGCCAGCAGACGGACGACACGGACGGAACATTATGGCTACACCTTC. Protein product: CASRRTTRTEHYGYTF.